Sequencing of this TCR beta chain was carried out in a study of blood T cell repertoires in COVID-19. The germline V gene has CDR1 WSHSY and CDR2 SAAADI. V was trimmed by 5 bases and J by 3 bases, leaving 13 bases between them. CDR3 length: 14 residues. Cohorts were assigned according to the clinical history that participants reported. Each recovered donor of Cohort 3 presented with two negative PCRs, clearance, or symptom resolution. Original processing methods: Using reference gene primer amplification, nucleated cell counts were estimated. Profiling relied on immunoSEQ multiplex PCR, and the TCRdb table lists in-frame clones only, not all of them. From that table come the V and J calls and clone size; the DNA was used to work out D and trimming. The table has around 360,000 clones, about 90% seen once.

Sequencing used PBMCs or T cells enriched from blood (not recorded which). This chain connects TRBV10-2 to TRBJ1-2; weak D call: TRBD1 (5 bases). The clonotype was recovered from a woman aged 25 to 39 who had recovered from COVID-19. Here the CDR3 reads CASSSAGPYYGYTF. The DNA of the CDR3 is TGCGCCAGCAGTTCTGCAGGGCCCTACTATGGCTACACCTTC.